One and the same sample provided the 30 T cell receptor beta chains below, sequenced in a study of cytomegalovirus exposure and HLA in healthy donors. With 60 Vbeta and 13 Jbeta primers, the PCR was carried out. Assay: immunoSEQ multiplex PCR; the TCRdb copy retains only in-frame clones and omits some. The repertoire shows 40,000 or so clones; the top ten hold 4%. The material sequenced was PBMCs. These receptors were taken from a male donor in good health and CMV-seronegative.

The chain employs TRBV28 and TRBJ2-7, with a tentative D call TRBD2 (5 bases). This CDR3 spans 14 amino acids. Looked up from germline, CDR1 is MDHEN and CDR2 is SYDVKM. V lost 2 bases and J lost 6, with 14 bases in between. CDR3 region: CASSLGDYMGEQYF. The DNA for the CDR3 is TGTGCCAGCAGTTTAGGTGACTACATGGGCGAGCAGTACTTC.

Concerning this clone: This sample includes further DNA sequences coding for the same CDR3. CDR3 in DNA: TGTGCCAGCTCAGAGGACAGGGGGACTAGCACAGATACGCAGTATTTT. Translating it yields CASSEDRGTSTDTQYF. The chain recombines TRBV18 with TRBJ2-3, with TRBD1 identical over 10 bases. The CDR3 totals 16 residues. Germline values: CDR1 KGHSH, CDR2 LQKENI. Trimming removed 5 bases from V and 0 bases from J; junction bases left unmatched: 5.

This chain uses TRBV7-8 with TRBJ1-6; no firm D call. Trimming left V 3 bases short and J 9 bases short, with 6 bases between. CDR1 is SGHVS and CDR2 is FQNEAQ in the germline V gene. The CDR3 is 12 residues long. The DNA for the CDR3 is TGTGCCAGCAGCTTCAGCGCTTCACCCCTCCACTTT. This sequence encodes CASSFSASPLHF.

The J gene is TRBJ1-2, the V gene TRBV28; 10 bases align to TRBD1. This CDR3 spans 13 amino acids. In germline, CDR1 is MDHEN, CDR2 SYDVKM. V gave up 7 bases and J gave up 4 bases; unmatched junction bases: 3. CDR3 bases: TGTGCCAGCACCTGGGACAGGGGCTATGGCTACACCTTC. Amino acids: CASTWDRGYGYTF.

The chain is built from TRBV7-2 and TRBJ2-7; D may be TRBD1 (6 bases). The V end was cut by 6 bases, the J end by 2 bases, with 17 bases between. The germline V gene has CDR1 SGHTA and CDR2 FQGNSA. The CDR3 has 15 amino acids. CDR3 in amino acids: CASSWGGTQAYEQYF. The CDR3 region has the DNA TGTGCCAGCAGTTGGGGTGGGACACAAGCCTACGAGCAGTACTTC. The full variable domain, with the rest looked up from reference TRBV7-2 and TRBJ2-7, is GAGVSQSPSNKVTEKGKDVELRCDPISGHTALYWYRQSLGQGLEFLIYFQGNSAPDKSGLPSDRFSAERTGGSVSTLTIQRTQQEDSAVYLCASSWGGTQAYEQYFGPGTRLTVT.

This chain joins TRBV5-6 and TRBJ1-1; a possible D gene is TRBD1 (5 bases). Germline V gives CDR1 SGHDT, CDR2 YYEEEE. Trimming removed 3 bases from V and 5 bases from J, with 8 bases in between. The CDR3 totals 12 residues. Written as DNA, the CDR3 is TGTGCCAGCAGCTGGGGGGAGACTGAAGCTTTCTTT. Translated: CASSWGETEAFF.

This chain uses TRBV2 with TRBJ2-7; 9 bases are a match to TRBD1. V shed 6 bases and J 4 bases; nucleotides not matched to a gene: 7. Germline V gives CDR1 SNHLY, CDR2 FYNNEI. The CDR3 sequence is 14 residues long. Here the CDR3 DNA reads TGTGCCAGCAGGCCCGACAGGGGGAGGTACGAGCAGTACTTC. Translated, it gives CASRPDRGRYEQYF.

The chain combines TRBV10-1 with TRBJ2-7, with 9 positions matching TRBD2. The CDR3 has 15 amino acids. V lost 8 bases and J lost 4; bases outside the gene matches: 12. The V gene's germline CDR1 is WNHNN and CDR2 SYGVQD (reference sequence). The CDR3 DNA reads as TGCGCCAGCTCTGTAGGGGCTAGCGGGGAGTACGAGCAGTACTTC. Its protein product is CASSVGASGEYEQYF.

This rearrangement joins TRBV2 to TRBJ2-7; 11 bases line up with TRBD1. J lost 4 bases, V lost 4 bases, and 6 bases had no gene match. Germline CDR1 reads SNHLY; CDR2 reads FYNNEI. This CDR3 has 15 residues. The CDR3 protein is CASSGEGQGEYEQYF. The DNA of the CDR3 is TGTGCCAGCAGTGGGGAGGGACAGGGGGAATACGAGCAGTACTTC.

This rearrangement joins TRBV9 to TRBJ1-6; no firm D call. V was cut by 0 bases and J by 10 bases, with 14 bases left in between. This CDR3 comprises 15 residues. Per the germline V gene, CDR1 is SGDLS and CDR2 is YYNGEE. CDR3 loop: CASSVDPRVESPLHF. The DNA for the CDR3 is TGTGCCAGCAGCGTAGACCCCAGAGTGGAGTCACCCCTCCACTTT.

V gene TRBV6-1 combines with J gene TRBJ1-4; no firm D call. The V end lost 7 bases, the J end lost 7 bases, and 10 bases lay between the germline ends. This CDR3 comprises 12 residues. Germline CDR1 reads MNHNS; CDR2 reads SASEGT. Here the CDR3 reads CASKRSAEKLFF. CDR3 DNA: TGTGCCAGCAAAAGGAGCGCTGAAAAACTGTTTTTT.

The V gene is TRBV7-8, the J gene TRBJ1-1, with D possibly TRBD1 on 6 matching bases. V lost 5 bases and J 1 base, leaving 23 bases between the germline ends. The CDR3 has 18 amino acids. CDR1 SGHVS and CDR2 FQNEAQ come from the germline V gene. CDR3: CASSLDRYYTGRNTEAFF. The DNA of the CDR3 is TGTGCCAGCAGCCTAGATAGATACTATACAGGGAGGAACACTGAAGCTTTCTTT.

The V gene is TRBV11-2, the J gene TRBJ1-2, with 7 nucleotides matching TRBD1. This CDR3 contains 15 residues. Germline-derived CDR1 and CDR2 are SGHAT and FQNNGV. Germline trimming cut 1 base from V and 6 bases from J; bases unmatched to any gene: 8. Written as DNA, the CDR3 is TGTGCCAGCAGCTTAGGGACGAGCAGGGGGGATGGCTACACCTTC. Translated: CASSLGTSRGDGYTF.

This chain uses TRBV2 with TRBJ2-5; TRBD2 matches at 15 bases. CDR3 size: 15 residues. V shed 6 bases and J 7 bases; nucleotides not matched to a gene: 6. Germline CDR1 reads SNHLY; CDR2 reads FYNNEI. The CDR3 DNA sequence: TGTGCCAGCAGGCGGACTAGCGGGGGGGCCGGGACCCAGTACTTC. It is translated as CASRRTSGGAGTQYF.

J is TRBJ2-3 and V is TRBV6-4; TRBD2 matches at 11 bases. This CDR3 is 15 amino acids long. In germline, CDR1 is MRHNA, CDR2 SNTAGT. Trimming took 3 bases from V and 4 from J; bases not matched to a gene: 3. CDR3 protein: CASSDSGGAPDTQYF. In nucleotides, the CDR3 is TGTGCCAGCAGTGATAGCGGGGGGGCCCCAGATACGCAGTATTTT.

The chain carries TRBV9 and TRBJ2-5; D is unclear. Germline CDR1 SGDLS, CDR2 YYNGEE. Trimming pared 0 bases from V and 3 bases from J, leaving 6 bases between. CDR3 size: 13 residues. The CDR3 nucleotides read TGTGCCAGCAGCGTAGCTACCAAAGAGACCCAGTACTTC. This translates into CASSVATKETQYF.

The V gene is TRBV9, the J gene TRBJ2-3, with a weak D call TRBD1 (6 bases). Germline CDR1 is SGDLS and CDR2 is YYNGEE. CDR3 size: 15 residues. V was trimmed by 5 bases and J by 1 base, leaving 14 bases between them. The CDR3 bases are TGTGCCAGCAGTAAACAGGGCTCGGGCACAGATACGCAGTATTTT. Translated: CASSKQGSGTDTQYF.

The chain is built from TRBV30 and TRBJ1-1; a weak D match, TRBD1 (5 bases). CDR3 length: 11 amino acids. In germline, CDR1 is GTSNPN, CDR2 SVGIG (reference sequence). Trimming took off 5 bases at V and 6 bases at J, with 10 bases between the two ends. The CDR3 region is CAWGAGAEAFF. The CDR3 bases are TGTGCCTGGGGGGCGGGGGCTGAAGCTTTCTTT.

The chain uses TRBV19 and TRBJ2-5, with D perhaps TRBD2 (5 bases). The J call is in doubt because the DNA end fits TRBJ2-7 better. Germline values: CDR1 LNHDA, CDR2 SQIVND (reference sequence). This CDR3 region has 13 residues. CDR3 sequence: CASRSGGRYEQYF. The DNA for the CDR3 is TGTGCCAGTAGGTCCGGCGGGCGGTACGAGCAGTACTTC.

The CDR3 DNA follows: TGTGCCAGCAGCGGAGGGGATGCAACTAATGAAAAACTGTTTTTT. It specifies CASSGGDATNEKLFF. The chain joins TRBV2 to TRBJ1-4; D might be TRBD1 (5 bases). Germline V gene data show CDR1 as SNHLY and CDR2 as FYNNEI. Trimming removed 6 bases at V and 0 bases at J, with 11 bases between. The CDR3 sequence is 15 residues long.

The V gene is TRBV5-1, the J gene TRBJ1-1; D remains ambiguous. V lost 4 bases, J lost 0 bases, and 13 bases lay in between. Germline V gene sequence: CDR1 SGHRS, CDR2 YFSETQ. The CDR3 totals 15 residues. CDR3 residues: CASSIAGELNTEAFF. The CDR3 DNA sequence: TGCGCCAGCAGCATTGCTGGGGAGCTGAACACTGAAGCTTTCTTT.

The rearrangement links TRBV5-6 to TRBJ2-7; 10 bases line up with TRBD2. J was trimmed by 4 bases and V by 3 bases; bases with no gene match: 13. The CDR3 length is 17 residues. Per germline, CDR1 SGHDT and CDR2 YYEEEE. The CDR3 region has the DNA TGTGCCAGCAGCTCTCCCACGGAAGCGGGGGGGCAGTACGAGCAGTACTTC. As protein: CASSSPTEAGGQYEQYF.

CDR3: CASSQRAGPLYEQYF. CDR3 DNA sequence: TGCGCCAGCAGCCAACGGGCGGGACCCCTCTACGAGCAGTACTTC. V is TRBV4-1 and J is TRBJ2-7; possible D gene TRBD2, 6 bases. Germline V gene data show CDR1 as MGHRA and CDR2 as YSYEKL. There are 15 residues in the CDR3. V dropped 2 bases and J dropped 3 bases, with 14 bases sitting between them.

The chain links TRBV6-1 to TRBJ1-1, with a weak D call TRBD1 (5 bases). V dropped 5 bases and J dropped 0 bases, with 10 bases sitting between them. CDR1 is MNHNS and CDR2 is SASEGT in the germline V gene. This CDR3 is built from 14 residues. The CDR3 nucleotides read TGTGCCAGCAGTTCGGGGGGGATGAACACTGAAGCTTTCTTT. Its protein product is CASSSGGMNTEAFF.

The rearrangement uses TRBV6-1 and TRBJ2-5; TRBD1 aligns across 7 bases. The germline gives CDR1 MNHNS, CDR2 SASEGT. Trimming cost V 3 bases and J 5 bases; bases outside gene matches: 12. This CDR3 spans 16 amino acids. The CDR3 region has the DNA TGTGCCAGCAGTGACGTGGGACAGACCGTTCAGGAGACCCAGTACTTC. It codes for CASSDVGQTVQETQYF.

J is TRBJ2-1 and V is TRBV7-9, with D possibly being TRBD2 (6 bases). V lost 2 bases and J 10 bases, leaving 9 bases between the germline ends. CDR3 length: 12 residues. Germline V gene data show CDR1 as SEHNR and CDR2 as FQNEAQ (reference sequence). In DNA form, the CDR3 reads TGTGCCAGCAGCTTAACGGGGGACGAGCAGTTCTTC. This sequence encodes CASSLTGDEQFF.

J is TRBJ1-6 and V is TRBV6-5, with TRBD1 identical over 7 bases. V dropped 6 bases and J dropped 12; count of bases not matched to a gene: 14. The CDR3 length is 15 residues. Looked up from germline, CDR1 is MNHEY and CDR2 is SVGAGI. CDR3 loop: CASSRDSLHHGPLHF. The CDR3 nucleotides read TGTGCCAGCAGCCGGGACAGTCTGCACCATGGACCCCTCCACTTT.

The chain joins TRBV2 to TRBJ1-6, with 8 bases that match TRBD1. J gave up 6 bases and V 6 bases, and 10 bases lay outside the gene matches. This CDR3 comprises 16 residues. Germline values: CDR1 SNHLY, CDR2 FYNNEI. CDR3 region: CASSFLGQGGNSPLHF. DNA of the CDR3: TGTGCCAGCAGCTTCCTCGGACAGGGAGGTAATTCACCCCTCCACTTT.

The rearrangement uses TRBV11-3 and TRBJ2-3; tentative D call: TRBD2 (5 bases). Trimming shortened V by 3 bases and J by 6 bases, and 16 bases separated the two germline ends. Germline loops: CDR1 SGHNT, CDR2 YENEEA. This CDR3 is 15 amino acids long. The CDR3: CASSFTGINGDTQYF. The CDR3 DNA reads as TGTGCCAGCAGCTTTACGGGGATTAATGGGGATACGCAGTATTTT.

V gene TRBV5-1 combines with J gene TRBJ2-2; the D gene is possibly TRBD2 (5 bases). The CDR3 has 11 amino acids. Germline CDR1 SGHRS, CDR2 YFSETQ. V was pared by 7 bases and J by 6 bases, with 7 bases between. Here the CDR3 DNA reads TGCGCCAGCGAGGAGGCCGGGGAGCTGTTTTTT. As protein: CASEEAGELFF.